This record looks at one T cell receptor (beta chain) sequence and its context. The antigen remains undetermined. This CDR3 region has 14 residues. Germline V gene data show CDR1 as MNHNY and CDR2 as SVGAGI (reference sequence). V was cut by 5 bases and J by 7 bases, with 15 bases left in between. Clones were sequenced by immunoSEQ multiplex PCR, and TCRdb holds only the in-frame ones, with some missing. The sample shows 60,000 to 100,000 clones, more than 75% of them seen only once. The sample originates from a study of OX40 agonist ivuxolimab in advanced cancers. At the level of the study: Cancers in dose escalation were hepatocellular, melanoma, renal cell and head and neck.

Study-wide findings and caveats: Doses of 0.1 to 3.0 mg/kg were accompanied by clonal expansion of CD4+ and CD8+ blood T cells by week 6.

This specimen was CD4+ or CD8+ T cells sorted from blood, taken in a trial of the OX40 agonist ivuxolimab. The sequence came from an adult with an advanced solid tumor such as melanoma, head and neck, liver or kidney cancer. The chain is built from TRBV6-6 and TRBJ2-1; D unresolved. CDR3 loop: CASSRLVLTNEQFF. The CDR3 coding sequence is TGTGCCAGCAGTCGCCTTGTCCTGACGAATGAGCAGTTCTTC.